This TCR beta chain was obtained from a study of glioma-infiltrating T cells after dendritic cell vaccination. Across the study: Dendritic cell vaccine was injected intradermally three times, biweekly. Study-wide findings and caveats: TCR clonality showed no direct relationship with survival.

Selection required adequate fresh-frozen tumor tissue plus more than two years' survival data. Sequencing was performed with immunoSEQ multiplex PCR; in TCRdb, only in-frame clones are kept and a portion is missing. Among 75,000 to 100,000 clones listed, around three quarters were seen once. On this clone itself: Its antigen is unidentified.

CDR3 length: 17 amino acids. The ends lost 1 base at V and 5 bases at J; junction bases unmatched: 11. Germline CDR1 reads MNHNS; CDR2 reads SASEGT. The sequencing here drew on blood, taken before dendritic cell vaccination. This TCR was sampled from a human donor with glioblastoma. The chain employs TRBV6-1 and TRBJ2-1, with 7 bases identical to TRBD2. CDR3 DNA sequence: TGTGCCAGCAGTGAAGTAATTTGGCGGGGGTATAACAATGAGCAGTTCTTC. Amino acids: CASSEVIWRGYNNEQFF.